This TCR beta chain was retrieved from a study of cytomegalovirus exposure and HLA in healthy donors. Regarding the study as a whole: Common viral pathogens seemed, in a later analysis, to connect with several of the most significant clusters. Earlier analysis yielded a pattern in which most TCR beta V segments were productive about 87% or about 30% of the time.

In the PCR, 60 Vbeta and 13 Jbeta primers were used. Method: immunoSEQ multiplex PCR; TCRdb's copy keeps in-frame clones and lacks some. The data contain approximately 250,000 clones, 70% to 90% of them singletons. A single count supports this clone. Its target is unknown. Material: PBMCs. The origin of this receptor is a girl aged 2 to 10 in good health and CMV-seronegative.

CDR3 region: CAISRGTSGNTIYF. CDR3 sequence (DNA): TGTGCCATCAGTCGGGGAACCTCTGGAAACACCATATATTTT. V is TRBV10-3 and J is TRBJ1-3; D is undetermined. Germline assignment: CDR1 ENHRY and CDR2 SYGVKD. This CDR3 is 14 amino acids long. Trimming removed 5 bases at V and 0 bases at J, with 8 bases between.